Presented here are 2 T cell receptor beta chains from one specimen sequenced in a study of PD-1 blockade in classical Hodgkin lymphoma. All trial patients relapsed after autologous stem cell transplantation. Data came from immunoSEQ multiplex PCR; TCRdb stores just in-frame clones and leaves some out. Here the sample spans some 150,000 clones, approximately 80% being singletons. The sample consisted of peripheral blood mononuclear cells (PBMCs), taken before the second cycle of nivolumab. These receptors all stem from a human donor with classical Hodgkin lymphoma.

V is TRBV4-3 and J is TRBJ1-4, with D hard to call. Germline V gives CDR1 LGHNA, CDR2 YSLEER. Trimming pared 1 base from V and 5 bases from J, leaving 11 bases between. The CDR3 has 15 residues. The CDR3 loop is CASSQVAGNNEKLFF. Here the CDR3 DNA reads TGCGCCAGCAGCCAAGTGGCGGGGAACAATGAAAAACTGTTTTTT.

This chain uses TRBV6-6 with TRBJ2-7, with 9 bases that match TRBD1. V lost 6 bases to trimming and J lost 3 bases; unmatched junction nucleotides: 6. Per germline, CDR1 MNHNY and CDR2 SVGAGI (reference sequence). This CDR3 spans 14 amino acids. CDR3 nucleotides: TGTGCCAGCAGGTCCGAGACAGGGGGCTACGAGCAGTACTTC. Translation: CASRSETGGYEQYF.